This T cell receptor beta chain was retrieved from a study of T cell responses to AZD1222 COVID-19 vaccine. Background on the study: Samples with a second dose at about 4 or about 12 weeks were pooled together.

Whole-study findings and limits: Among those given AZD1222, only 5 to 7 were seropositive at baseline.

Sequencing used immunoSEQ multiplex PCR; TCRdb keeps in-frame clones, though not all of them. This sample has some 130,000 clones; 85% to 90% occur once, and the top ten carry under 2.5%. The germline CDR1 and CDR2 sequences are SGDLS and YYNGEE. The length of the CDR3 is 11 residues. V was pared by 7 bases and J by 4 bases, with 6 bases between. Worth noting for this clone: The antigen is unknown.

This clonotype was obtained from an adult in good health. The specimen was peripheral blood, collected on day 0 of AZD1222 vaccination. The rearrangement uses TRBV9 and TRBJ1-3; D gene uncertain. CDR3 protein: CASGLGNTIYF. CDR3 in DNA: TGTGCCAGCGGGCTGGGAAACACCATATATTTT.